Below, 15 T cell receptor beta chains from the same sample are listed, as sequenced in a study of response to subunit inactivated influenza vaccine. TCRdb re-derived calls from the RT-PCR reads in MiXCR, one entry per CDR3 protein. The sample has under 750,000 distinct CDR3 sequences; 12% are singletons. The specimen comprised PBMCs from blood, sampled on the day of vaccination. The receptor set was obtained from a man aged 50 or older who received an inactivated influenza vaccine.

The chain combines TRBV13 with TRBJ2-3; 9 nucleotides align to TRBD1. The CDR3 has 15 residues. Germline V lookup: CDR1 PRHDT, CDR2 FYEKMQ (reference sequence). V was clipped by 3 bases and J by 8 bases; unmatched bases: 9. CDR3 residues: CASSFPGQGGSTQYF. Written as DNA, the CDR3 is TGTGCCAGCAGCTTCCCGGGACAGGGAGGGAGTACGCAGTATTTT.

This clonotype was observed at least ten times. The gene calls are TRBV6-1 and TRBJ1-1; a weak D match, TRBD1 (5 bases). V was clipped by 6 bases and J by 1 base, with 12 bases between them. CDR1 is MNHNS, CDR2 SASEGT, per germline. CDR3 size: 14 residues. The CDR3, as DNA: TGTGCCAGCAGGTCCGGACAACAGAACACTGAAGCTTTCTTT. It translates to CASRSGQQNTEAFF.

The gene calls are TRBV19 and TRBJ2-1; D unresolved. V shed 1 base and J shed 4 bases, with 8 bases lying between them. This CDR3 comprises 14 residues. CDR1 is LNHDA, CDR2 SQIVND, per germline (reference sequence). Here the CDR3 DNA reads TGTGCCAGTAGTATAGGTACAGTTTACAATGAGCAGTTCTTC. Translating gives CASSIGTVYNEQFF.

This clonotype has just a few counts. The rearrangement joins TRBV19 to TRBJ2-1; no reliable D call. The CDR3 covers 16 residues. V shed 6 bases and J shed 0 bases, with 15 bases lying between them. CDR1 and CDR2 from the germline V gene are LNHDA and SQIVND (reference sequence). This chain's CDR3 is CASSRSGGSSYNEQFF. The CDR3 DNA reads as TGTGCCAGTAGCCGTTCGGGCGGAAGCTCCTACAATGAGCAGTTCTTC.

This clonotype came up many times. The rearrangement uses TRBV7-2 and TRBJ2-7, with 12 bases matching TRBD2. The J segment lost 2 bases and the V segment lost 5 bases, leaving 7 bases of the junction unmatched. The CDR3 runs to 16 residues. Germline assignment: CDR1 SGHTA and CDR2 FQGNSA. The CDR3 reads CASSQASGRATYEQYF. The CDR3 nucleotides are TGTGCCAGCAGCCAAGCTAGCGGGAGGGCCACCTACGAGCAGTACTTC.

This clonotype turned up a few times. The CDR3 sequence: CASTPRQSTMNTEAFF. For the CDR3, the DNA is TGTGCCAGCACCCCCCGGCAGAGCACCATGAACACTGAAGCTTTCTTT. V gene TRBV12-3 or TRBV12-4 combines with J gene TRBJ1-1; unclear D gene. The CDR3 loop spans 16 amino acids. V was cut by 7 bases and J by 0 bases, with 18 bases left in between.

This clonotype was picked up many times. This chain links TRBV6-2 or TRBV6-3 with TRBJ1-1; D call uncertain. CDR3 length: 14 residues. Germline CDR1 and CDR2: MNHEY and SVGEGT. Trimming stripped 3 bases from V and 1 base from J, with 9 bases between. CDR3 sequence (DNA): TGTGCCAGCAGTTATCCCGGATCGAACACTGAAGCTTTCTTT. Translated: CASSYPGSNTEAFF.

In its sample, this clonotype was seen a few times. J is TRBJ1-4 and V is TRBV6-2 or TRBV6-3, with TRBD1 matching 8 bases. The CDR3 is 15 amino acids. V shed 2 bases, J shed 5 bases, and the junction held 4 bases outside the gene matches. The V gene's germline CDR1 is MNHEY and CDR2 SVGEGT. Here the CDR3 reads CASSYATGGNEKLFF. The CDR3 nucleotides are TGTGCCAGCAGTTACGCTACAGGGGGAAATGAAAAACTGTTTTTT.

This clonotype came up a few times. This chain uses TRBV20-1 with TRBJ2-7; TRBD2 aligns across 7 bases. J lost 1 base, V lost 6 bases, and 6 bases had no gene match. The germline gives CDR1 DFQATT, CDR2 SNEGSKA (reference sequence). The CDR3 has 13 residues. CDR3 DNA sequence: TGCAGTGCCACAGCGGGAAGGTCCTACGAGCAGTACTTC. This sequence encodes CSATAGRSYEQYF.

This clonotype was recorded a few times. The gene calls are TRBV20-1 and TRBJ2-1; tentative D call: TRBD2 (5 bases). The CDR3 has 12 residues. Germline V gene data show CDR1 as DFQATT and CDR2 as SNEGSKA (reference sequence). V was pared by 6 bases and J by 9 bases, with 15 bases between. This CDR3 is CSAQRSPGEQFF. The CDR3 DNA is TGCAGTGCCCAGCGGAGTCCCGGTGAGCAGTTCTTC.

This clonotype was seen only a few times. The gene calls are TRBV29-1 and TRBJ2-1, with 11 bases that match TRBD2. Germline lookup yields CDR1 SQVTM and CDR2 ANQGSEA. The CDR3 length is 14 residues. The DNA of the CDR3 is TGCAGTGCTGCCGGGACTAGCGGTTACAATGAGCAGTTCTTC. Amino acid sequence: CSAAGTSGYNEQFF.

The genes are TRBV13 and TRBJ2-6, with TRBD1 as a possible D gene (6 bases). The V end lost 6 bases, the J end lost 2 bases, and 11 bases lay between the germline ends. The CDR3 consists of 15 residues. Germline V CDR1 and CDR2: PRHDT, FYEKMQ (reference sequence). CDR3 DNA: TGTGCCAGCAGGCGCAGGGGCGCTGGGGCCAACGTCCTGACTTTC. Its protein is CASRRRGAGANVLTF.

The V and J genes are TRBV6-5 and TRBJ2-7, with D tentatively TRBD1 (6 bases). V was trimmed by 4 bases and J by 7 bases, leaving 20 bases between them. CDR1 and CDR2 (germline): MNHEY, SVGAGI. This CDR3 has 15 residues. The CDR3 region has the DNA TGTGCCAGCAGTTCACTCCGGACAGCCGTTGGTGAGCAGTACTTC. It translates to CASSSLRTAVGEQYF.

The V gene is TRBV5-1, the J gene TRBJ2-5; the match to TRBD2 covers 11 bases. Germline values: CDR1 SGHRS, CDR2 YFSETQ. The CDR3 covers 18 residues. The J segment lost 2 bases and the V segment lost 3 bases, leaving 12 bases of the junction unmatched. The CDR3 coding sequence is TGCGCCAGCAGCTCCAAGGGGGTAGCGGGGGGGCGGCAAGAGACCCAGTACTTC. Protein product: CASSSKGVAGGRQETQYF. Using reference TRBV5-1 and TRBJ2-5 for the parts outside the CDR3, the full variable domain is KAGVTQTPRYLIKTRGQQVTLSCSPISGHRSVSWYQQTPGQGLQFLFEYFSETQRNKGNFPGRFSGRQFSNSRSEMNVSTLELGDSALYLCASSSKGVAGGRQETQYFGPGTRLLVL.

This clonotype was counted between two and nine times. This chain's CDR3 is CASSRSGGFEQYF. The CDR3 coding sequence is TGTGCCAGCAGCCGTTCAGGGGGGTTCGAGCAGTACTTC. This rearrangement joins TRBV14 to TRBJ2-7; a possible D gene is TRBD1 (7 bases). Trimming stripped 4 bases from V and 6 bases from J, with 13 bases between. The CDR3 totals 13 residues. Per germline, CDR1 SGHDN and CDR2 FVKESK.